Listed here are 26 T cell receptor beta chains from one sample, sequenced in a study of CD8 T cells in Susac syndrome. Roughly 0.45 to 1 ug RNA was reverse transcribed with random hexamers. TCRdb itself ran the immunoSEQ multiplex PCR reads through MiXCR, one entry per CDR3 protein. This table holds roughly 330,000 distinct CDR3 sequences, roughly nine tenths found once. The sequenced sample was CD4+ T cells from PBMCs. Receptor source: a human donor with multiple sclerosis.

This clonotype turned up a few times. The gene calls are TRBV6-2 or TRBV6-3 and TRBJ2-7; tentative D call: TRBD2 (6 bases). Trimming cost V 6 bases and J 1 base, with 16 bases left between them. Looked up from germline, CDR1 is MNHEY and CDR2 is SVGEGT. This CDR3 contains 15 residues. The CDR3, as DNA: TGTGCCAGCAGCAGCATCGGGGGAGGATCCTACGAGCAGTACTTC. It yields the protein CASSSIGGGSYEQYF.

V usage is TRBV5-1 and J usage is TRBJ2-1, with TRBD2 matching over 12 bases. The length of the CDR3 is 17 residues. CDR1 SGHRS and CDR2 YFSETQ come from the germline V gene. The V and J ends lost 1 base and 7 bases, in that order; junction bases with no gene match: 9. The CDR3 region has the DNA TGCGCCAGCAGCTTGCCAGCTAGCGGGGGGGCCGGAAATGAGCAGTTCTTC. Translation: CASSLPASGGAGNEQFF.

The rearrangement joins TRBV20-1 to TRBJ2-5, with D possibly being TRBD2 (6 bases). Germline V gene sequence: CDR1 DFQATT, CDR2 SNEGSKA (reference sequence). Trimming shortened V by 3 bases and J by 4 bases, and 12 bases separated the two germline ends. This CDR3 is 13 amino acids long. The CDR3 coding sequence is TGCAGTGCTAGTCCGCTAGCGCGAGAGACCCAGTACTTC. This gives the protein CSASPLARETQYF.

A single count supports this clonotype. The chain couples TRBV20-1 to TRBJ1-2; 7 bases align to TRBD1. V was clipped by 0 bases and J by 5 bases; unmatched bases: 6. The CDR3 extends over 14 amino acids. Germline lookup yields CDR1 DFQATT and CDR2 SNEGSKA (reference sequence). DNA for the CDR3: TGCAGTGCTAGAGATTCGGGACAGCTGTATGGCTACACCTTC. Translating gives CSARDSGQLYGYTF.

The CDR3 loop is CAWRYGRSGTEAFF. CDR3 coding DNA: TGTGCCTGGAGATACGGTAGGTCCGGCACTGAAGCTTTCTTT. V usage is TRBV30 and J usage is TRBJ1-1; no firm D call. Germline CDR1 reads GTSNPN; CDR2 reads SVGIG (reference sequence). This CDR3 is built from 14 residues. Trimming took off 3 bases at V and 4 bases at J, with 15 bases between the two ends.

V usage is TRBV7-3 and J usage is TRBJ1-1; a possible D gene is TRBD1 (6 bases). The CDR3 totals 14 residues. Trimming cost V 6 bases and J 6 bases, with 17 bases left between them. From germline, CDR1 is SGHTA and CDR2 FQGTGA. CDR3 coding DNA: TGTGCCAGCAGTTCTGCAGGGGCTAATTCTGAAGCTTTCTTT. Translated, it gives CASSSAGANSEAFF.

CDR3 protein: CATSRNRRNEQFF. CDR3 sequence (DNA): TGTGCCACCAGCAGAAACAGGAGAAATGAGCAGTTCTTC. The chain joins TRBV15 to TRBJ2-1; possibly TRBD1 for D (5 bases). Germline assignment: CDR1 LNHNV and CDR2 YYDKDF (reference sequence). The CDR3 extends over 13 amino acids. V was pared by 2 bases and J by 7 bases, with 9 bases between.

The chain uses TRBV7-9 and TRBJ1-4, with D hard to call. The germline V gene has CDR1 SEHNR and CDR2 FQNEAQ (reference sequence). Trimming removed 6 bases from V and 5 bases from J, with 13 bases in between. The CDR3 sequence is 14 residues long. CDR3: CASSLGAGNEKLFF. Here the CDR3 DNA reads TGTGCCAGCAGTCTCGGCGCGGGGAATGAAAAACTGTTTTTT.

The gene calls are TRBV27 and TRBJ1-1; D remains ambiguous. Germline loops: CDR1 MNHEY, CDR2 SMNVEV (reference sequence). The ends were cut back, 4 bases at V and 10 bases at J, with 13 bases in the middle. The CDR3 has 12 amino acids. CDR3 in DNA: TGTGCCAGCAGTTCCAAAGGGTTTCGAGCTTTCTTT. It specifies CASSSKGFRAFF.

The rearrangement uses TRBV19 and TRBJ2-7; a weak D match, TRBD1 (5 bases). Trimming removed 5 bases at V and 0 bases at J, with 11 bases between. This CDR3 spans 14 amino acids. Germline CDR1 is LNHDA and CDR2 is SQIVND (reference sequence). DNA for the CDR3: TGTGCCAGTAGTGCCCAAAGGGGCTCCTACGAGCAGTACTTC. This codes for CASSAQRGSYEQYF.

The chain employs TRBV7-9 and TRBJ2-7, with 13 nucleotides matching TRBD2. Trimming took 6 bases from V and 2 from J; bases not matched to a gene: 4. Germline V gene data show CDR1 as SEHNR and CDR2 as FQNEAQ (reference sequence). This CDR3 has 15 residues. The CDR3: CASRLGTSGTYEQYF. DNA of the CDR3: TGTGCCAGCAGGCTGGGGACTAGCGGGACCTACGAGCAGTACTTC.

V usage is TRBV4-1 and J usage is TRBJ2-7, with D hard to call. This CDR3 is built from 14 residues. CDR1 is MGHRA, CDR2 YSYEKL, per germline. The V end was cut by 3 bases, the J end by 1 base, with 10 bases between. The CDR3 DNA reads TGCGCCAGCAGCCACCCCGGGCGATCCTACGAGCAGTACTTC. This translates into CASSHPGRSYEQYF.

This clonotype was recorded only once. CDR3 bases: TGTGCCAGCAGAGCTCTAAGGGAAGAGACCCAGTACTTC. Translating it yields CASRALREETQYF. The J gene is TRBJ2-5, the V gene TRBV12-3 or TRBV12-4, with D unclear. V was trimmed by 6 bases and J by 3 bases, leaving 11 bases between them. This CDR3 has 13 residues.

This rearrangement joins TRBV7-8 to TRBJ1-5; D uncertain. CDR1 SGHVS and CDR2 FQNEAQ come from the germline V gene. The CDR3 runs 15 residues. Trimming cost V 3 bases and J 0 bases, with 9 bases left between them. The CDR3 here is CASSFLGDSNQPQHF. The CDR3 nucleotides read TGTGCCAGCAGCTTCCTAGGAGATAGCAATCAGCCCCAGCATTTT. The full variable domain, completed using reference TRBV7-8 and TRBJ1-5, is GAGVSQSPRYKVAKRGQDVALRCDPISGHVSLFWYQQALGQGPEFLTYFQNEAQLDKSGLPSDRFFAERPEGSVSTLKIQRTQQEDSAVYLCASSFLGDSNQPQHFGDGTRLSIL.

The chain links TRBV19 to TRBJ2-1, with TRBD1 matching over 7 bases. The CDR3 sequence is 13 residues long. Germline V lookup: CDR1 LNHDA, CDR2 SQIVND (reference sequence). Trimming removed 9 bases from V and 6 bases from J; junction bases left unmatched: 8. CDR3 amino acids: CASSEGQSNEQFF. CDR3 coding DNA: TGTGCCAGCAGCGAGGGACAGTCCAATGAGCAGTTCTTC.

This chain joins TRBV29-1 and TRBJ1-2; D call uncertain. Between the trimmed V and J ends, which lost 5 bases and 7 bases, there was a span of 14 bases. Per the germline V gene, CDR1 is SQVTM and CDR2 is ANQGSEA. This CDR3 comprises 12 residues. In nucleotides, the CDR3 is TGCAGCGTTAGTGTCGTGAGTGCTGGCTACACCTTC. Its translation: CSVSVVSAGYTF.

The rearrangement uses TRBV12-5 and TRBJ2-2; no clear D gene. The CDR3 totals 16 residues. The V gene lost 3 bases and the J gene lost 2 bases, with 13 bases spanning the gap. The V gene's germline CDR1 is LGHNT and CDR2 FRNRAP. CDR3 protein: CASGFIGQVNTGELFF. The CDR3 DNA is TGTGCTAGTGGTTTTATTGGGCAGGTCAACACCGGGGAGCTGTTTTTT. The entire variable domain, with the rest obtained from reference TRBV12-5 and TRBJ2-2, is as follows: DARVTQTPRHKVTEMGQEVTMRCQPILGHNTVFWYRQTMMQGLELLAYFRNRAPLDDSGMPKDRFSAEMPDATLATLKIQPSEPRDSAVYFCASGFIGQVNTGELFFGEGSRLTVL.

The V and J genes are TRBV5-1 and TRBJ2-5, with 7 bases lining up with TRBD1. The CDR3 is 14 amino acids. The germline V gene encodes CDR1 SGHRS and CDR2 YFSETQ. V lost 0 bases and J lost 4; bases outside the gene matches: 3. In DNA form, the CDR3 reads TGCGCCAGCAGCTTGGAGGGGGCGGGAGAGACCCAGTACTTC. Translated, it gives CASSLEGAGETQYF. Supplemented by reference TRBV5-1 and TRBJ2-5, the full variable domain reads KAGVTQTPRYLIKTRGQQVTLSCSPISGHRSVSWYQQTPGQGLQFLFEYFSETQRNKGNFPGRFSGRQFSNSRSEMNVSTLELGDSALYLCASSLEGAGETQYFGPGTRLLVL.

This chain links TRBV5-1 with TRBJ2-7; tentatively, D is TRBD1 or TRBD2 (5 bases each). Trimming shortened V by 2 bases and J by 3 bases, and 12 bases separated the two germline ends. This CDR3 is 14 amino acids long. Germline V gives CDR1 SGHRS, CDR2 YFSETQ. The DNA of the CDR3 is TGCGCCAGCAGCTTCCGGGACGGGAACTACGAGCAGTACTTC. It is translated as CASSFRDGNYEQYF.

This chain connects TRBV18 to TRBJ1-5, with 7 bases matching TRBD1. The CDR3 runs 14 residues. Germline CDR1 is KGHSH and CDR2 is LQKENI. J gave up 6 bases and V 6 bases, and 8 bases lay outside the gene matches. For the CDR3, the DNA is TGTGCCAGCTCCCCGGGACAGTCCCCTCAGCCCCAGCATTTT. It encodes CASSPGQSPQPQHF. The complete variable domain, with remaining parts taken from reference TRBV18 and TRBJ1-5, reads NAGVMQNPRHLVRRRGQEARLRCSPMKGHSHVYWYRQLPEEGLKFMVYLQKENIIDESGMPKERFSAEFPKEGPSILRIQQVVRGDSAAYFCASSPGQSPQPQHFGDGTRLSIL.

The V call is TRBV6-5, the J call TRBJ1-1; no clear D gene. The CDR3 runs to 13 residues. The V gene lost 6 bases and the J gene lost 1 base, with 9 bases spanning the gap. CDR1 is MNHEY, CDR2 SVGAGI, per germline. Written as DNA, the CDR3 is TGTGCCAGCAGCAGAAGGTCGAACACTGAAGCTTTCTTT. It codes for CASSRRSNTEAFF.

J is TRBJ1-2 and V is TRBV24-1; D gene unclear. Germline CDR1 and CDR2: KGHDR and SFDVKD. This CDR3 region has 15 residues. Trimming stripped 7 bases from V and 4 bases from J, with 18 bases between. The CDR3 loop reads CATRDGPVGRYGYTF. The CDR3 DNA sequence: TGTGCCACCAGGGACGGACCCGTAGGACGCTATGGCTACACCTTC.

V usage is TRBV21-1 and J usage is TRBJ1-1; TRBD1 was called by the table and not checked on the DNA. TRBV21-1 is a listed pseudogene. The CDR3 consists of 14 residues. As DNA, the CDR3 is TGTGCCAGCAGCAAAAGGAGCAGGGGGACTGAAGCTTTCTTT. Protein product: CASSKRSRGTEAFF.

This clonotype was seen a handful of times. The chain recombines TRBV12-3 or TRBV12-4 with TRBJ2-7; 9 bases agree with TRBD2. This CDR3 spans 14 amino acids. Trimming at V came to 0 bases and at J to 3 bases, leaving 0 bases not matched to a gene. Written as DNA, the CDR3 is TGTGCCAGCAGTTTAGCTAGCGGGGGCTACGAGCAGTACTTC. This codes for CASSLASGGYEQYF.

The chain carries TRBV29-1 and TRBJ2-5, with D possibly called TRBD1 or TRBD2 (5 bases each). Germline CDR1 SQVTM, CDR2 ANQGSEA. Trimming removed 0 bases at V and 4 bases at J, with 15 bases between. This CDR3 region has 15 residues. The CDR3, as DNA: TGCAGCGTTGAAGACCTCGGACGGGGCTCAGAGACCCAGTACTTC. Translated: CSVEDLGRGSETQYF.

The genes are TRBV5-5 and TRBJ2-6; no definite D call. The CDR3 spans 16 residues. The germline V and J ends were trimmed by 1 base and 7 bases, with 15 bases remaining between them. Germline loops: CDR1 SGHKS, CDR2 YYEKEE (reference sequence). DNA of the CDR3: TGTGCCAGCAGCTTGAGTGGCCGGGCCAGAGCCAACGTCCTGACTTTC. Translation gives CASSLSGRARANVLTF.